What follows is one T cell receptor (beta chain) and its context. The repertoire was sequenced with immunoSEQ multiplex PCR; TCRdb's copy has only in-frame clones and lacks some. The data show about 34,000 clones, approximately 90% seen once. The record originates from a study of control samples from healthy donors and cancer patients. Germline assignment: CDR1 MNHEY and CDR2 SMNVEV (reference sequence). Trimming removed 5 bases from V and 11 bases from J, with 12 bases in between. The CDR3 runs 11 residues. V gene TRBV27 combines with J gene TRBJ1-2; D is possibly TRBD1 (6 bases). The TCR sequence derives from a woman in her forties with lung cancer. The specimen was PBMCs. This chain's CDR3 is CASSPRTVYTF. CDR3 nucleotides: TGTGCCAGCAGTCCTCGGACAGTTTACACCTTC.